Listed here are 9 T cell receptor beta chains from one sample, sequenced in a study of technical replicates of blood from several donors (TCRdb year 2017). The library came from the immunoSEQ multiplex PCR assay. The clones in this table, taken by TCRdb from immuneACCESS, are in-frame only. Not every clone is retained; where verified, under half of the shortfall comes from an unresolved V gene, and the cause of the rest is unknown. Here the sample has 100,000 or so clones; roughly 95% occur a single time. Approximately 0.2% of the sample is taken by the ten largest. The sample was T cells isolated from PBMCs. These TCRs come from a human donor in good health.

J is TRBJ2-2 and V is TRBV5-1; D perhaps matches TRBD2 (6 bases). CDR3 length equals 16 residues. Germline V gives CDR1 SGHRS, CDR2 YFSETQ. V was trimmed by 4 bases and J by 1 base, leaving 14 bases between them. The CDR3 DNA reads TGCGCCAGCAGCCCAGAGGGACTTTGGAACACCGGGGAGCTGTTTTTT. This gives the protein CASSPEGLWNTGELFF.

V gene TRBV28 combines with J gene TRBJ1-5, with D perhaps TRBD1 (6 bases). The CDR3 contains 15 residues. Germline V lookup: CDR1 MDHEN, CDR2 SYDVKM. V was trimmed by 8 bases and J by 1 base, leaving 15 bases between them. The CDR3 region is CASVGGAWSNQPQHF. The CDR3 coding sequence is TGTGCCAGCGTTGGGGGGGCCTGGAGCAATCAGCCCCAGCATTTT.

This chain connects TRBV28 to TRBJ2-1; 9 bases align to TRBD2. Germline-derived CDR1 and CDR2 are MDHEN and SYDVKM. With V trimmed by 5 bases and J by 15 bases, 17 bases remained unmatched. This CDR3 comprises 15 residues. CDR3 nucleotides: TGTGCCAGCAGTCCCCCTGCGGGAGGGCCTTGGGTACTGTTCTTC. It encodes CASSPPAGGPWVLFF.

The CDR3 DNA reads TGTGCCAGCAGTGCACACAGTTCAGATACGCAGTATTTT. This sequence encodes CASSAHSSDTQYF. This chain connects TRBV28 to TRBJ2-3; no definite D call. This CDR3 is built from 13 residues. Germline values: CDR1 MDHEN, CDR2 SYDVKM. Trimming pared 5 bases from V and 4 bases from J, leaving 10 bases between.

The chain has TRBV4-2 and TRBJ2-3; the match to TRBD2 covers 11 bases. With 4 bases clipped from V and 3 bases from J, the junction kept 6 bases outside the gene matches. The germline V gene has CDR1 LGHNA and CDR2 YNFKEQ. CDR3 length equals 16 residues. The CDR3 region has the DNA TGTGCCAGCAGCCTTTCCCCTAGCGGGGGGACAGATACGCAGTATTTT. This gives the protein CASSLSPSGGTDTQYF.

The V and J genes are TRBV27 and TRBJ1-2, with TRBD1 identical over 9 bases. Trimming took 6 bases from V and 1 from J; bases not matched to a gene: 9. This CDR3 comprises 16 residues. CDR1 and CDR2 from the germline V gene are MNHEY and SMNVEV (reference sequence). CDR3 sequence: CASRIGQGIDNYGYTF. The CDR3 coding sequence is TGTGCCAGCAGGATAGGACAGGGGATAGATAACTATGGCTACACCTTC.

This chain links TRBV4-1 with TRBJ1-5, with D unresolved. The germline V gene has CDR1 MGHRA and CDR2 YSYEKL. The length of the CDR3 is 14 residues. V was pared by 1 base and J by 11 bases, with 15 bases between. CDR3 protein: CASSQVEGPGAQHF. The DNA for the CDR3 is TGCGCCAGCAGCCAAGTTGAAGGCCCCGGGGCCCAGCATTTT.

The CDR3 DNA reads TGCGCCAGCAGCCAAGAAAGGACAGGGGCAACTGAAGCTTTCTTT. It codes for CASSQERTGATEAFF. The chain uses TRBV4-1 and TRBJ1-1, with 9 bases lining up with TRBD1. Germline-derived CDR1 and CDR2 are MGHRA and YSYEKL. With V trimmed by 0 bases and J by 5 bases, 4 bases remained unmatched. This CDR3 contains 15 residues.

This chain uses TRBV7-6 with TRBJ2-7, with D perhaps matching TRBD1 (5 bases). Trimming cost V 5 bases and J 1 base, with 9 bases left between them. There are 13 residues in the CDR3. Per germline, CDR1 SGHVS and CDR2 FNYEAQ. DNA for the CDR3: TGTGCCAGCAGCGAGGACATGTCCTACGAGCAGTACTTC. It translates to CASSEDMSYEQYF.